The sequence of this T cell receptor (beta chain) was determined in a study of T cells in Graves' hyperthyroidism and ophthalmopathy. In the study overall: Specimen type is peripheral blood, collected at initial diagnosis prior to any treatment.

Pregnant or lactating patients were excluded, as were those with uncontrolled infection or other autoimmune disease. What was amplified from RNA transcripts were TCR beta CDR3 regions. HTBI primers drove first-round RT-PCR of the TCR CDR3. MiXCR, run by TCRdb on the multiplex PCR reads, gives a single entry per CDR3 protein. Seen here are roughly 290,000 distinct CDR3 sequences, around 15% observed once, and the top ten hold about 51%. The sample holds a few counts of this clonotype. Looked up from germline, CDR1 is SQVTM and CDR2 is ANQGSEA. The CDR3 extends over 13 amino acids. Trimming cost V 5 bases and J 1 base, with 11 bases left between them.

Sample: blood. The V gene is TRBV29-1, the J gene TRBJ1-2; D call uncertain. The receptor comes from a woman aged 55 to 70 with Graves' ophthalmopathy. CDR3 region: CSVMAGVNYGYTF. The CDR3 nucleotides are TGCAGCGTTATGGCCGGGGTTAACTATGGCTACACCTTC.